This T cell receptor beta chain was identified during a study of cytomegalovirus exposure and HLA in healthy donors. Study-wide results and limits: HLA alleles showed associations with roughly 17,000 TCR beta sequences in a later analysis, at a 0.05 false discovery rate. Among the most significant clusters, several appeared linked to common viral pathogens in a later analysis. TCR beta sequences reportedly predicted most subjects' HLA-A and HLA-B alleles accurately. A few chains tied to CMV proved CMV antigen-specific in vitro.

V was cut by 0 bases and J by 0 bases, with 7 bases left in between. CDR3 length equals 14 residues. In germline, CDR1 is SGHNT, CDR2 YYREEE (reference sequence). Primers: 60 Vbeta forward and 13 Jbeta reverse. TCRdb's table, derived via immunoSEQ multiplex PCR, lists solely in-frame clones and lacks some. The table shows over 85,000 clones, with about 85% occurring only once. To note about this clone: What it binds is not known.

This TCR derives from a female donor in good health and CMV-seropositive. Sequenced: PBMCs. The V call is TRBV5-4, the J call TRBJ2-7; D might be TRBD2 (6 bases). CDR3 in amino acids: CASSLAGSSYEQYF. CDR3 sequence (DNA): TGTGCCAGCAGCTTGGCCGGGAGCTCCTACGAGCAGTACTTC.